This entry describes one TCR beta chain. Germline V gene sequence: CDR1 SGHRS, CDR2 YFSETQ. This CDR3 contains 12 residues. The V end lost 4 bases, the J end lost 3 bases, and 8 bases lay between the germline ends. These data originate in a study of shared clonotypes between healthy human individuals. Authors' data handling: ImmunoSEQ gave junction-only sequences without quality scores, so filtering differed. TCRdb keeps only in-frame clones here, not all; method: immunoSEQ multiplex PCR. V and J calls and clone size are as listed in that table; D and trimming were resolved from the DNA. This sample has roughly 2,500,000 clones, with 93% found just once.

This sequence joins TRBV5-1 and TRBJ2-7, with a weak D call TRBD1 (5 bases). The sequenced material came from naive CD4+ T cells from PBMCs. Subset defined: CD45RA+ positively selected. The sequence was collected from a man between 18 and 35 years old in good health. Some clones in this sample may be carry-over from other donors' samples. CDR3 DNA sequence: TGCGCCAGCAGCCCACAGGACTACGAGCAGTACTTC. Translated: CASSPQDYEQYF.